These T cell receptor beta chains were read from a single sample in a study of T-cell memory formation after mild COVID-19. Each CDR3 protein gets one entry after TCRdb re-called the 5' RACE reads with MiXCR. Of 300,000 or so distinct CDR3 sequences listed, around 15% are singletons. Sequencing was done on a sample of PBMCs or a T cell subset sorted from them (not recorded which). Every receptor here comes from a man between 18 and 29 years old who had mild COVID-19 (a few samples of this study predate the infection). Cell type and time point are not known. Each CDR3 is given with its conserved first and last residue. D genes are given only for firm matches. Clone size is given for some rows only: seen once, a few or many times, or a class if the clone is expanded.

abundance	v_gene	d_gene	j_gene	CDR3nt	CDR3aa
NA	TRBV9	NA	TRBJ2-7	TGTGCCAGCAGCTCATCCCCCCAGGGCTTGTACTACGAGCAGTACTTC	CASSSSPQGLYYEQYF
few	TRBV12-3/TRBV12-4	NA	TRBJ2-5	TGTGCCAGCAGTTTTAATATCGGGGGACGCGAGACCCAGTACTTC	CASSFNIGGRETQYF
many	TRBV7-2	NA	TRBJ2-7	TGTGCCAGCAGCTTAGCTGGCGAGCAGTACTTC	CASSLAGEQYF
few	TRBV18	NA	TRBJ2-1	TGTGCCAGCTCTCGGTACAGGGGGGGGACAAGATCCTACAATGAGCAGTTCTTC	CASSRYRGGTRSYNEQFF
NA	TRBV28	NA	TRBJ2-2	TGTGCCAGCAGTTTATACAGTCCTGGGGAGCTGTTTTTT	CASSLYSPGELFF
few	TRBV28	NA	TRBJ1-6	TGTGCCAGCAGCCTAAACAGGGATTCACCCCTCCACTTT	CASSLNRDSPLHF
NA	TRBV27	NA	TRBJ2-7	TGTGCCAGCAGTTTAGTGGGGGAACCCTACGAGCAGTACTTC	CASSLVGEPYEQYF
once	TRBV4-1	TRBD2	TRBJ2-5	TGCGCCAGCAGCCAAATAGCGGGGCCTCAAGAGACCCAGTACTTC	CASSQIAGPQETQYF
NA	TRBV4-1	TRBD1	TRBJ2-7	TGCGCCAGCAGCCACATTTTCCGGGACAGGAGCTCCTACGAGCAGTACTTC	CASSHIFRDRSSYEQYF
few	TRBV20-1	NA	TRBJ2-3	TGCAGTGCGGCTAGCCATACTAGAAGCACAGATACGCAGTATTTT	CSAASHTRSTDTQYF
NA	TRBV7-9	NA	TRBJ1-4	TGTGCCAGCAGCTCTGAGGGACTGGTTGGAGAAAAACTGTTTTTT	CASSSEGLVGEKLFF
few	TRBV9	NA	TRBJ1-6	TGTGCCAGCAGCGTAGAACCAGGCAATTCACCCCTCCACTTT	CASSVEPGNSPLHF
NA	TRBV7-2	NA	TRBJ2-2	TGTGCCAGCAGCGTGGCGGGGGCTCAAAACACCGGGGAGCTGTTTTTT	CASSVAGAQNTGELFF
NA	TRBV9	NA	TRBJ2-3	TGTGCCAGCAGCGTACAAGGGACCCCTTTCACAGATACGCAGTATTTT	CASSVQGTPFTDTQYF
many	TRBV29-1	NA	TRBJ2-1	TGCAGCGTTAACGGGGGCTCAAACTCCTACAATGAGCAGTTCTTC	CSVNGGSNSYNEQFF
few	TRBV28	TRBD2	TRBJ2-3	TGTGCCAGCAGTATGCGGGGGGGGGCAGATACGCAGTATTTT	CASSMRGGADTQYF
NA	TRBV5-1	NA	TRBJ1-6	TGCGCCAGCAGCAACCCAGGGGATTCACCCCTCCACTTT	CASSNPGDSPLHF
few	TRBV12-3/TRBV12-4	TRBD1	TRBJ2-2	TGTGCCAGCGGGGGACAGGCCGCGAACACCGGGGAGCTGTTTTTT	CASGGQAANTGELFF
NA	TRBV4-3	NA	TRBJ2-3	TGCGCCAGCAGCCTCCCCGCGGGTACGCAGTATTTT	CASSLPAGTQYF
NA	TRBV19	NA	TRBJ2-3	TGTGCCAGTAGTAACACGGACTTGCCCACAGATACGCAGTATTTT	CASSNTDLPTDTQYF
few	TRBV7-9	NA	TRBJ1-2	TGTGCCAGCACCCTGAGGGGGAGGGATGGCGATGGCTACACCTTC	CASTLRGRDGDGYTF
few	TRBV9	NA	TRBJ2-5	TGTGCCAGCAGCGGACGGCGGGCGGGAGAGACCCAGTACTTC	CASSGRRAGETQYF